The text below deals with one T cell receptor (beta chain). As originally analysed: Estimates of nucleated cell counts were drawn from the amplification of reference gene primers. Here immunoSEQ multiplex PCR was the method, and the copy in TCRdb shows in-frame clones only, minus some. The DNA was the basis for D and trimming; V, J and clone size are from that table. Of roughly 48,000 clones in the sample, approximately 80% were seen once. The data were taken from a study of blood T cell repertoires in COVID-19. The sequencing sample was made of peripheral blood. The TCR comes from a man aged 70-80 years with acute or convalescent COVID-19.

CDR3 in amino acids: CASSGDTNGANVLTF. As DNA, the CDR3 is TGTGCCAGCAGTGGGGACACAAACGGGGCCAACGTCCTGACTTTC. The chain links TRBV6-4 to TRBJ2-6, with D maybe TRBD1 (6 bases). V was shortened by 4 bases and J by 4 bases, with 11 bases between the two germline ends. Germline V gene lookup returns CDR1 MRHNA and CDR2 SNTAGT. This CDR3 spans 15 amino acids.